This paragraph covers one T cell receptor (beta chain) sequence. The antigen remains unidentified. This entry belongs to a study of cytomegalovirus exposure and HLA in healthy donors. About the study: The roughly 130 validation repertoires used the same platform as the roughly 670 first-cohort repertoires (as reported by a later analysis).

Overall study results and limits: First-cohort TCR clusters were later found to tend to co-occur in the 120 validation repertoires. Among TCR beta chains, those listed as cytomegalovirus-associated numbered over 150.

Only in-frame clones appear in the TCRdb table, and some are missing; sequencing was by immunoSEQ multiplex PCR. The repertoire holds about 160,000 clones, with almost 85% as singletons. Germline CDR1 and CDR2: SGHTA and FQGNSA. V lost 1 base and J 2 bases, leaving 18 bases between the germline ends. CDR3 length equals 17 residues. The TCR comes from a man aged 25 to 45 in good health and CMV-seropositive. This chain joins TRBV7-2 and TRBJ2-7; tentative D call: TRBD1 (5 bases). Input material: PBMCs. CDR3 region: CASSLDRGHVRAYEQYF. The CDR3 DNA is TGTGCCAGCAGCTTAGATAGGGGTCACGTTAGGGCCTACGAGCAGTACTTC.